Listed below are T cell receptor beta chains from one sample, sequenced in a study of shared clonotypes between healthy human individuals. This table comes from immunoSEQ multiplex PCR, and its TCRdb copy is limited to in-frame clones, with some not included. The data contain 2,500,000 or so clones, 85% to 95% of them singletons. Sequencing was performed on naive CD4+ T cells sorted from blood. The source of these receptors is a man aged 18 to 35 in good health. CDR3s include the opening cysteine and the closing phenylalanine or tryptophan. The D gene is left open where the match is weak. The listing skips clone size in some rows; elsewhere it reads once, few, many or a size class.

V	J	D	size	CDR3	DNA
TRBV9	TRBJ2-5	.	.	CASSVGLDRETQYF	TGTGCCAGCAGCGTAGGCCTAGACCGAGAGACCCAGTACTTC
TRBV7-2	TRBJ1-4	TRBD1	.	CASSLDPGLQGMTKLFF	TGTGCCAGCAGCTTAGATCCAGGATTACAGGGGATGACAAAACTGTTTTTT
TRBV5-1	TRBJ2-1	TRBD1	once	CASRQGSGGEQFF	TGCGCCAGTCGACAGGGGAGCGGTGGTGAGCAGTTCTTC
TRBV7-8	TRBJ2-5	TRBD1	once	CASSRTGRSEETQYF	TGTGCCAGCAGCCGGACAGGGAGGTCGGAAGAGACCCAGTACTTC
TRBV20-1	TRBJ2-5	.	.	CSAPRLETQYF	TGCAGTGCTCCTAGGTTGGAGACCCAGTACTTC
TRBV12-5	TRBJ1-2	TRBD1	.	CASGRDRNYGYTF	TGTGCTAGTGGTCGGGACAGGAATTATGGCTACACCTTC
TRBV11-2	TRBJ2-7	TRBD2	.	CASSLGWGGIYEQYF	TGTGCCAGCAGCTTAGGGTGGGGGGGTATCTACGAGCAGTACTTC
TRBV2	TRBJ2-5	TRBD1	.	CASRQTGPRETQYF	TGTGCCAGCAGGCAGACAGGGCCCAGAGAGACCCAGTACTTC
TRBV9	TRBJ2-1	TRBD2	.	CASSVPAGGPSEQFF	TGTGCCAGCAGCGTACCGGCGGGGGGGCCCAGTGAGCAGTTCTTC
TRBV28	TRBJ2-1	TRBD2	.	CASLGLAGGKNEQFF	TGTGCCAGCCTGGGACTAGCGGGGGGTAAGAATGAGCAGTTCTTC
TRBV5-6	TRBJ2-1	.	.	CASSRFSEQFF	TGTGCCAGCTCAAGGTTCAGTGAGCAGTTCTTC
TRBV14	TRBJ2-2	.	once	CASSLPGSGELFF	TGTGCCAGCAGCCTACCAGGGTCCGGGGAGCTGTTTTTT
TRBV29-1	TRBJ2-5	.	.	CSVGEGGGETQYF	TGCAGCGTCGGTGAGGGGGGTGGAGAGACCCAGTACTTC
TRBV6-6	TRBJ1-1	TRBD1	.	CAGRQGDTEAFF	TGTGCCGGAAGACAGGGAGACACTGAAGCTTTCTTT
TRBV5-1	TRBJ2-7	.	.	CASRGDLVSYEQYF	TGCGCCAGCAGAGGGGATTTGGTCTCCTACGAGCAGTACTTC
TRBV6-5	TRBJ2-7	TRBD2	.	CASSVAGASYEQYF	TGTGCCAGCAGTGTAGCGGGAGCGTCCTACGAGCAGTACTTC
TRBV18	TRBJ1-4	.	few	CASSLGATNEKLFF	TGTGCCAGCTCACTGGGGGCAACTAATGAAAAACTGTTTTTT
TRBV18	TRBJ2-1	.	.	CASSPIPSPEQFF	TGTGCCAGCTCACCCATACCGAGTCCTGAGCAGTTCTTC
TRBV10-1	TRBJ2-3	TRBD2	.	CATSSGSGTDTQYF	TGCGCCACTTCTAGCGGGAGTGGGACAGATACGCAGTATTTT
TRBV29-1	TRBJ2-1	.	.	CSVPSSTLNEQFF	TGCAGCGTGCCTTCTTCGACGCTCAATGAGCAGTTCTTC
TRBV2	TRBJ2-5	TRBD1	.	CASSSYRDRVNQETQYF	TGTGCCAGCAGTTCTTACCGGGACAGGGTTAACCAAGAGACCCAGTACTTC
TRBV7-9	TRBJ1-4	.	.	CASRPSGATNEKLFF	TGTGCCAGCAGGCCGTCAGGGGCAACTAATGAAAAACTGTTTTTT
TRBV7-8	TRBJ1-6	.	.	CASSPPMDRASPLHF	TGTGCCAGCAGCCCCCCTATGGACCGTGCTTCACCCCTCCACTTT
TRBV6-6	TRBJ1-2	.	.	CASRGGGFYGYTF	TGTGCCAGCAGGGGCGGTGGATTCTATGGCTACACCTTC
TRBV28	TRBJ1-6	TRBD1	.	CASSPGTGGTLHF	TGTGCCAGCAGCCCGGGGACAGGGGGGACCCTCCACTTT
TRBV7-2	TRBJ2-7	.	.	CASSMGHGSYEQYF	TGTGCCAGCAGCATGGGACACGGATCCTACGAGCAGTACTTC
TRBV19	TRBJ2-1	TRBD2	.	CASSIWTSAGGPGEQFF	TGTGCCAGTAGTATATGGACTTCAGCGGGGGGGCCGGGTGAGCAGTTCTTC
TRBV11-2	TRBJ2-7	TRBD2	.	CASSSPTSGSYEQYF	TGTGCCAGCAGCTCCCCCACTAGCGGGAGTTACGAGCAGTACTTC
TRBV4-3	TRBJ2-1	.	.	CASSQEPQTGEQFF	TGCGCCAGCAGCCAAGAGCCTCAAACAGGCGAGCAGTTCTTC
TRBV30	TRBJ1-4	.	.	CALGRRTTNEKLFF	TGTGCCTTGGGACGGCGAACAACTAATGAAAAACTGTTTTTT
TRBV11-2	TRBJ1-1	.	.	CASSSQVGGGTEAFF	TGTGCCAGCAGCTCCCAGGTGGGAGGAGGCACTGAAGCTTTCTTT
TRBV19	TRBJ2-1	TRBD1	.	CASSVNRGRDEQFF	TGTGCCAGTAGTGTCAACAGGGGAAGGGATGAGCAGTTCTTC
TRBV7-9	TRBJ1-2	TRBD1	.	CASSPSGQAIYGYTF	TGTGCCAGCAGCCCCTCAGGACAGGCGATCTATGGCTACACCTTC
TRBV30	TRBJ2-7	.	.	CAWSHTRYYEQYF	TGTGCCTGGAGCCATACCCGGTACTACGAGCAGTACTTC
TRBV14	TRBJ1-6	.	.	CASSQEVTLGTLHF	TGTGCCAGCAGCCAAGAAGTTACCCTGGGGACCCTCCACTTT
TRBV7-2	TRBJ2-4	TRBD1	.	CASSSGQGGNIQYF	TGTGCCAGCAGCTCCGGACAGGGTGGGAACATTCAGTACTTC